This T cell receptor beta chain was sequenced for a study of blood T cell repertoires in COVID-19. Study context: Acute and convalescent COVID-19 samples came from the United States, Italy and Spain. In each case, the material was cDNA or gDNA derived from T cells, B-cell-depleted T cells, or PBMCs.

The germline CDR1 and CDR2 sequences are ENHRY and SYGVKD. The germline V and J ends were trimmed by 6 bases and 0 bases, with 16 bases remaining between them. The CDR3 extends over 16 amino acids. This clone was recorded only once. Followed longitudinally, the Seattle patients had been enrolled during active infection. Original methodology: For nucleated cells, counts were estimated from reference gene primer amplification. The data were produced by immunoSEQ multiplex PCR, yet TCRdb's version contains in-frame clones alone and is incomplete. V and J calls and clone size come straight from that table; D and trimming were deduced from the DNA. Among 250,000 or so clones listed, roughly 89% were seen once.

The source is a woman in her fifties or sixties with COVID-19, enrolled during active disease. J is TRBJ2-3 and V is TRBV10-3; D not resolved. Sequenced input: peripheral blood. The CDR3 DNA reads as TGTGCCATCAGAAAACTGGGCCCTGCTAGCACAGATACGCAGTATTTT. This translates into CAIRKLGPASTDTQYF.